This TCR beta chain was observed in a study of OX40 agonist ivuxolimab in advanced cancers. V lost 8 bases and J lost 4, with 17 bases in between. This CDR3 region has 14 residues. CDR1 is LNHDA and CDR2 is SQIVND in the germline V gene (reference sequence). Profiled with immunoSEQ multiplex PCR; TCRdb holds only in-frame clones, not every one. The sample lists about 70,000 clones, 88% seen once, with 2.5% to 3.5% in the top ten. The specimen was CD4+ or CD8+ T cells sorted from blood, collected in a trial of the OX40 agonist ivuxolimab. The chain has TRBV19 and TRBJ1-2; D unclear. The sequence came from an adult with an advanced solid tumor such as melanoma, head and neck, liver or kidney cancer. The DNA for the CDR3 is TGTGCCAGTGGGGAGGGCCAGTACTTCTATGGCTACACCTTC. Residues: CASGEGQYFYGYTF.